This T cell receptor beta chain was sequenced during a study of cytomegalovirus exposure and HLA in healthy donors. The PCR ran on 60 Vbeta and 13 Jbeta primers. Assay used: immunoSEQ multiplex PCR; TCRdb lists only in-frame clones, some missing. The profile covers about 210,000 clones, with around 80% appearing a single time and more than 0.45% taken by the ten largest. Turning to this clone: Antigen: not known.

General observations from the study: Reportedly, cytomegalovirus status was diagnosed with high sensitivity and specificity.

CDR3 length: 11 residues. V was pared by 4 bases and J by 12 bases, with 10 bases between. The germline gives CDR1 LGHNA, CDR2 YNFKEQ. The chain uses TRBV4-2 and TRBJ2-1; D is uncertain. Sequenced material: PBMCs. This sequence originates from a boy aged 5-17 years in good health and CMV-seronegative. The CDR3 spells CASSLDTMQFF. CDR3 in DNA: TGTGCCAGCAGCCTGGATACTATGCAGTTCTTC.